This T cell receptor (beta chain) was profiled in a study of blood T cell repertoires in COVID-19. Whole-study context: Samples came from the United States, Italy and Spain, spanning acute and convalescent COVID-19. PBMCs, B-cell-depleted T cells, or T cells were the source of the cDNA or gDNA that made up the material.

In the authors' workflow: The authors estimated nucleated cell counts from reference gene primer amplification. Only in-frame clones appear in the TCRdb table, and some are missing; sequencing was by immunoSEQ multiplex PCR. The V and J calls and clone size are taken from that table; D and trimming were inferred from the DNA. The sample contains 70,000 or so clones, 87% of which appear only once. This clone was seen more than once but under ten times. Germline values: CDR1 LNHDA, CDR2 SQIVND (reference sequence). The CDR3 is made up of 16 amino acids. V lost 9 bases and J lost 0, with 17 bases in between.

The specimen sequenced was peripheral blood. This sequence originates from a woman older than 75 with active or convalescent COVID-19. The chain couples TRBV19 to TRBJ1-4; TRBD1 is a possible D gene (5 bases). CDR3 sequence (DNA): TGTGCCAGGGCTCACAGGAGGAGGGCAACTAATGAAAAACTGTTTTTT. Translating gives CARAHRRRATNEKLFF.